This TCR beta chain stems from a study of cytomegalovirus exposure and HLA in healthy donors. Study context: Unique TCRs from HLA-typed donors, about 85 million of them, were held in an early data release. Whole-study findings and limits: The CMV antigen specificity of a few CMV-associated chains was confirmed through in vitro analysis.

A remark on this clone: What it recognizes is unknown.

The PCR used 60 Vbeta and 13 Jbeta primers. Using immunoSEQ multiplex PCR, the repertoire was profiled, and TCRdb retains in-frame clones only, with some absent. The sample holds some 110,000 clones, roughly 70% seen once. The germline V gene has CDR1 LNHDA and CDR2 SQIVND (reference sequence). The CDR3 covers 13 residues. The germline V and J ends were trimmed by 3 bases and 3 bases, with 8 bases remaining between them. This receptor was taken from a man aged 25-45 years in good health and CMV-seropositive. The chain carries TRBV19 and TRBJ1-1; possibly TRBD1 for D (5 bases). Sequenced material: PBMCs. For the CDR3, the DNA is TGTGCCAGTAGTATTGCGGGGGACACTGAAGCTTTCTTT. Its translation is CASSIAGDTEAFF.